This is a list of T cell receptor beta chains from one sample in a study of control samples from healthy donors and cancer patients. TCRdb's copy holds only in-frame clones and misses some; the assay was immunoSEQ multiplex PCR. Here the sample spans under 80,000 clones, roughly 93% being singletons. The sequenced sample was PBMCs. Every receptor here comes from a woman between 35 and 50 years old with lung cancer. Both conserved end residues are trimmed from each CDR3.

V gene	CDR3 protein
TRBV19	ASSGLAGANVLT
TRBV6-6	ASSLVRDPGGLDTQY
TRBV30	AWSAISTNEKLF
TRBV30	AWATDKPNTEAF
TRBV19	ASSSLAANQPQH
TRBV5-6	ATQGYTGELF
TRBV27	ASRWTGGDEQY
TRBV27	ASSPGRDFYEQY
TRBV4-2	ASSQESGGTPYNEQF
TRBV4-1	ASSLAGGNEQF
TRBV11-3	ASSLNLFGGQDPSYEQY
TRBV5-1	ASSLDGGPNYGYT
TRBV27	ASSLWRGEKLF
TRBV7-9	ASSPLLHGYT
TRBV4-2	ASSQGLGDRGRVNEKLF
TRBV6-2/TRBV6-3	ASSDRGGYT
TRBV11-3	ASRRRDTLNTEAF
TRBV6-5	ASSRAGALIDEQY
TRBV19	ASSPGGAYEQY
TRBV3-1/TRBV3-2	ASSQQGAGNTIY
TRBV28	ASRQGQPGIYGYT
TRBV19	ASSPQGDTQY
TRBV30	AWSHGGGIEAF
TRBV6-5	ASKGGVNSGELF
TRBV28	ASTPGEMGSYEQY
TRBV7-3	ASSFSGQGVYGYT
TRBV2	ASSPVWESNQPQH
TRBV14	ASSPGSEAF
TRBV6-6	ASSIRTRSGEQF
TRBV5-5	ASIRDPDQETQY
TRBV19	ASSIRGESMTGDDQPQH
TRBV7-8	ASSLEIFRGSEKLF
TRBV13	ASSLFRAGGGTEAF
TRBV3-1/TRBV3-2	ASSHYRGGEGVLTEAF
TRBV28	ASSFGGGTEAF
TRBV27	ASSLTVGQRGTEAF
TRBV19	ASSIPDRVNTEAF
TRBV7-8	ASSQGGSGTTYEQY
TRBV3-1/TRBV3-2	ASSQVFGDRGYT
TRBV2	ASKVESHYGYT
TRBV10-1	ASSERGSTQQY
TRBV28	ASTQGGTAGVEEQY